This note documents a single T cell receptor beta chain sequence. Its antigen is undetermined. The source of the sample is a study of cytomegalovirus exposure and HLA in healthy donors. The CDR3 has 16 residues. Trimming took off 2 bases at V and 3 bases at J, with 16 bases between the two ends. Germline lookup yields CDR1 LGHNA and CDR2 YNFKEQ. Notes on the study in general: When analyzed later, a missense DCLRE1C variant was found to be linked to TCR beta V- and J-gene trimming. In a later analysis, at a false discovery rate of 0.05, 16,951 TCR beta sequences were associated with HLA alleles. Listed as cytomegalovirus-associated were roughly 180 TCR beta chains. It was only CMV serostatus that was available as immune exposure information.

13 Jbeta primers and 60 Vbeta primers were used for the PCR. The protocol was immunoSEQ multiplex PCR, while the TCRdb copy is restricted to in-frame clones and leaves out a portion. This repertoire shows under 95,000 clones, over 60% found once; its top ten account for about 1.1%. The sequence was collected from a male donor in good health and CMV-seronegative. The rearrangement uses TRBV4-2 and TRBJ1-2; no reliable D call. Specimen: PBMCs. DNA for the CDR3: TGTGCCAGCAGCCAAATGTTAGGAGAAGAGGACTATGGCTACACCTTC. This encodes CASSQMLGEEDYGYTF.